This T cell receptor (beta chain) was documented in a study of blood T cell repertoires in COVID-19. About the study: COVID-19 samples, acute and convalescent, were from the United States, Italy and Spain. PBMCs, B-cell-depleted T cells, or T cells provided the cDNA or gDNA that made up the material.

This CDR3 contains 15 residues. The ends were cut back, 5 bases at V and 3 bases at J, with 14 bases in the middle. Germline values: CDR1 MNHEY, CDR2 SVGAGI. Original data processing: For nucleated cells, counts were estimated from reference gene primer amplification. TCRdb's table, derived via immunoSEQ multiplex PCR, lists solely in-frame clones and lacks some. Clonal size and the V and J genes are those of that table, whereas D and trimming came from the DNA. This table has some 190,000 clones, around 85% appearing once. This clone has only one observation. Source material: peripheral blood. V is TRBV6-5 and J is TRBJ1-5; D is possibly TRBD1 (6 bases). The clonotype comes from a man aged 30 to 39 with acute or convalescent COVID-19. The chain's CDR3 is CASSTGTNYNQPQHF. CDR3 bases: TGTGCCAGCAGTACCGGGACAAATTACAATCAGCCCCAGCATTTT.